Sequencing of this TCR beta chain was carried out in a study of blood T cell repertoires in COVID-19. Study in general: In each case, the material was cDNA or gDNA derived from T cells, B-cell-depleted T cells, or PBMCs.

There are 16 residues in the CDR3. Germline values: CDR1 LGHDT, CDR2 YNNKEL (reference sequence). Trimming shortened V by 4 bases and J by 4 bases, and 17 bases separated the two germline ends. TCRdb keeps only in-frame clones here, not all; method: immunoSEQ multiplex PCR. The sample includes some 150,000 clones, 87% of them seen just once. This chain links TRBV3-1 (or the pseudogene TRBV3-2) with TRBJ2-1; maybe TRBD1 (7 bases). This receptor was taken from a woman aged 45-59 years with acute or convalescent COVID-19. The sample comprised peripheral blood. The DNA for the CDR3 is TGTGCCAGCAGCCTTCTCCAGGGGGGCACGTACAATGAGCAGTTCTTC. It specifies CASSLLQGGTYNEQFF.